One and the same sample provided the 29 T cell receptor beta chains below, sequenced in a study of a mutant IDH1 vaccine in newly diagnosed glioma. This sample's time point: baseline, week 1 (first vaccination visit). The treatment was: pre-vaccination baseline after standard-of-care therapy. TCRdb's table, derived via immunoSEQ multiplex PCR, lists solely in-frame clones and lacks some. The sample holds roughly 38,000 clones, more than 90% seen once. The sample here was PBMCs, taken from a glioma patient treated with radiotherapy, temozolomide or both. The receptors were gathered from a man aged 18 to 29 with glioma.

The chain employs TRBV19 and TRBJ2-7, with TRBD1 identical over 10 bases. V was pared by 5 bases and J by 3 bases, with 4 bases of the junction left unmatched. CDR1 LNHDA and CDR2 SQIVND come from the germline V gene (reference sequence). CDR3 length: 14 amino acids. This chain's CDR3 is CASSYGTGDYEQYF. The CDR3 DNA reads TGTGCCAGTAGTTACGGGACAGGGGACTACGAGCAGTACTTC.

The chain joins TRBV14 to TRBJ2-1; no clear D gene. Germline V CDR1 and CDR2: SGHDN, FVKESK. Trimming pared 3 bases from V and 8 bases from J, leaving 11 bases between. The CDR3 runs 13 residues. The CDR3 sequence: CASSHVGAYEQFF. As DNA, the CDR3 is TGTGCCAGCAGCCACGTAGGAGCTTATGAGCAGTTCTTC.

Written as DNA, the CDR3 is TGTGCCAGTAGTCTCCGGGGGAAATTTGATTCACCCCTCCACTTT. It specifies CASSLRGKFDSPLHF. V is TRBV19 and J is TRBJ1-6, with D tentatively TRBD1 (5 bases). The CDR3 has 15 residues. V was pared by 5 bases and J by 8 bases, with 16 bases between. The germline CDR1 and CDR2 sequences are LNHDA and SQIVND (reference sequence).

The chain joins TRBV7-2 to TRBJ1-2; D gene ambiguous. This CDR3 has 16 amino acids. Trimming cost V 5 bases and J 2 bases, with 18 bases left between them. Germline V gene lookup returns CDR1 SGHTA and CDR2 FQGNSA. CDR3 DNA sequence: TGTGCCAGCAGCCCCGGGGTCGGCAGGTTGAACTATGGCTACACCTTC. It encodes CASSPGVGRLNYGYTF.

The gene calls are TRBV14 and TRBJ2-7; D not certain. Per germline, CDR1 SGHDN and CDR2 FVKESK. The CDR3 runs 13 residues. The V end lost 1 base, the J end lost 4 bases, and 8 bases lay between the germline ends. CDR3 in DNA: TGTGCCAGCAGCCAAGGATGGATTTACGAGCAGTACTTC. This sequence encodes CASSQGWIYEQYF.

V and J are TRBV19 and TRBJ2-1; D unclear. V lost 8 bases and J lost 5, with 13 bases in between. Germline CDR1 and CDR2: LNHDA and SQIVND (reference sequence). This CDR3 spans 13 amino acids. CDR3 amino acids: CASADSSDNEQFF. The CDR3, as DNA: TGTGCCAGTGCAGACTCCTCGGACAATGAGCAGTTCTTC. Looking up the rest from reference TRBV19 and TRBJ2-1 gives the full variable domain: DGGITQSPKYLFRKEGQNVTLSCEQNLNHDAMYWYRQDPGQGLRLIYYSQIVNDFQKGDIAEGYSVSREKKESFPLTVTSAQKNPTAFYLCASADSSDNEQFFGPGTRLTVL.

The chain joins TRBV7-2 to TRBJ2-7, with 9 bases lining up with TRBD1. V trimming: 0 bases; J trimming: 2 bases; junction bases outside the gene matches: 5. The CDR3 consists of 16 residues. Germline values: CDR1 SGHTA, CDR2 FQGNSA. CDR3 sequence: CASSLARGQGPYEQYF. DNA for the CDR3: TGTGCCAGCAGCTTAGCGAGGGGACAGGGTCCCTACGAGCAGTACTTC.

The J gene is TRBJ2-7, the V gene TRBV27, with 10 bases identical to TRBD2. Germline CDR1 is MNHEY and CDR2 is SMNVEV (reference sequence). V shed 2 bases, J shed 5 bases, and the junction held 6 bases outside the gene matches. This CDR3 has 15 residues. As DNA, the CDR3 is TGTGCCAGCAGTTTACTAGCGGGAGAAGGAAACGAGCAGTACTTC. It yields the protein CASSLLAGEGNEQYF.

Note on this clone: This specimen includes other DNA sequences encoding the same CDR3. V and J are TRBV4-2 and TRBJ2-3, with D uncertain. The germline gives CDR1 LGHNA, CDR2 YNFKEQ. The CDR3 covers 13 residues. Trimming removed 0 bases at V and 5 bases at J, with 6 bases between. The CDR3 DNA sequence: TGTGCCAGCAGCCAAGATTCTGGAGATACGCAGTATTTT. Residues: CASSQDSGDTQYF.

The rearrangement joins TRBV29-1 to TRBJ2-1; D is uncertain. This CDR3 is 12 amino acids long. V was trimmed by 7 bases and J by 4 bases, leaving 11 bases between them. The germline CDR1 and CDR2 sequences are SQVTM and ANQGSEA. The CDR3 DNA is TGCAGCGCCCTGACTGAGTACAATGAGCAGTTCTTC. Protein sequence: CSALTEYNEQFF.

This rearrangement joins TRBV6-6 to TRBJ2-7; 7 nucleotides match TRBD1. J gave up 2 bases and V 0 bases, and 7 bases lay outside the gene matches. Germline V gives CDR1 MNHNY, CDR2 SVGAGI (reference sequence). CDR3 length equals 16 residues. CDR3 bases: TGTGCCAGCAGTTACTCCCGGGACAGACCAGCCTACGAGCAGTACTTC. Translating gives CASSYSRDRPAYEQYF.

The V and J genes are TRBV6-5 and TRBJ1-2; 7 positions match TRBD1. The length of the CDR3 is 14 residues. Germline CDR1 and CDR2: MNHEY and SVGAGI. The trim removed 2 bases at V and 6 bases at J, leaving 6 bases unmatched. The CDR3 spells CASSYRTGANGYTF. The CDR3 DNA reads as TGTGCCAGCAGTTACCGAACAGGGGCGAATGGCTACACCTTC.

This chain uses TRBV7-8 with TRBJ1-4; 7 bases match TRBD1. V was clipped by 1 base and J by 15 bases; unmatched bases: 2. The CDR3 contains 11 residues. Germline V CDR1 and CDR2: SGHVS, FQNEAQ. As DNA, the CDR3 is TGTGCCAGCAGCTTAGGACAGGGATTGTTTTTT. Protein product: CASSLGQGLFF.

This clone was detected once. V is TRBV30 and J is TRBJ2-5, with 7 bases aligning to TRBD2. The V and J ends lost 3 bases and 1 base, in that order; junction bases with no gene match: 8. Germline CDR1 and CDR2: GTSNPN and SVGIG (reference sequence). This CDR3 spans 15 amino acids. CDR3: CAWSLGRQLQETQYF. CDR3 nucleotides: TGTGCCTGGAGCCTCGGGAGGCAACTCCAAGAGACCCAGTACTTC. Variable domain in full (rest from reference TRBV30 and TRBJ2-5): SQTIHQWPATLVQPVGSPLSLECTVEGTSNPNLYWYRQAAGRGLQLLFYSVGIGQISSEVPQNLSASRPQDRQFILSSKKLLLSDSGFYLCAWSLGRQLQETQYFGPGTRLLVL.

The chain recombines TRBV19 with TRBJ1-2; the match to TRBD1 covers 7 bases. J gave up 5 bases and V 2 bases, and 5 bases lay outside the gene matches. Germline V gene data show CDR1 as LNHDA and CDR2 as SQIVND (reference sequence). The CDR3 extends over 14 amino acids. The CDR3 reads CASSITSGQYGYTF. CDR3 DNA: TGTGCCAGTAGTATAACGTCGGGACAGTATGGCTACACCTTC.

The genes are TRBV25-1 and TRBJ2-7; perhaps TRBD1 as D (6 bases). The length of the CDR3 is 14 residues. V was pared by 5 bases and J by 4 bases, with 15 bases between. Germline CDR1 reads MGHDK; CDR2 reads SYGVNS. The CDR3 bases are TGTGCCAGCAGTAGACCCGGGACACGATACGAGCAGTACTTC. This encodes CASSRPGTRYEQYF.

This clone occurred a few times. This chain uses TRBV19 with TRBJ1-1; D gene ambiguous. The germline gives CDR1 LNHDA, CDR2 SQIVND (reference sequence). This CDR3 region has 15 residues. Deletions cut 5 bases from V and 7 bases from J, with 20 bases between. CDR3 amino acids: CASSPQGWPPGEAFF. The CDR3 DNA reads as TGTGCCAGTAGTCCTCAAGGCTGGCCCCCGGGTGAAGCTTTCTTT.

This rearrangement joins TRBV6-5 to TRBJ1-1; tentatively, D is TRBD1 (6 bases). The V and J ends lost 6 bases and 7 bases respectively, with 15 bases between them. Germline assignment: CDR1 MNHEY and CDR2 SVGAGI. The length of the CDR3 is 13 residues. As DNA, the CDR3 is TGTGCCAGCAGCTCAGGGGTTGGAGGTGAAGCTTTCTTT. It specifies CASSSGVGGEAFF.

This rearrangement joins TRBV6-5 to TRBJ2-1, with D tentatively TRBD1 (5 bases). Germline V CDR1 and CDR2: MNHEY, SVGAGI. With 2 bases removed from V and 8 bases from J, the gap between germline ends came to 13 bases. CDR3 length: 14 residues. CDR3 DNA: TGTGCCAGCAGTTACCCAGGTCAGGGCCATGAGCAGTTCTTC. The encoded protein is CASSYPGQGHEQFF.

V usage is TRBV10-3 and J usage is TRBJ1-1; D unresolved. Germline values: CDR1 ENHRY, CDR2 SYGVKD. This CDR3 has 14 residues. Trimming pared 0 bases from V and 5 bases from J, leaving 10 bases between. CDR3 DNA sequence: TGTGCCATCAGTGAGTCAATGGGGAATACTGAAGCTTTCTTT. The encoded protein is CAISESMGNTEAFF.

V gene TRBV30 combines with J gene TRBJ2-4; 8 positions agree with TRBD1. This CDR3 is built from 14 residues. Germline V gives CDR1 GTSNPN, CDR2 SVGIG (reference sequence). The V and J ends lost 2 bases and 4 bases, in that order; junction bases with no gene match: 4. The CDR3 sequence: CAWSSGQGKNIQYF. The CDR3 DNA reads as TGTGCCTGGAGTTCAGGACAGGGAAAAAACATTCAGTACTTC.

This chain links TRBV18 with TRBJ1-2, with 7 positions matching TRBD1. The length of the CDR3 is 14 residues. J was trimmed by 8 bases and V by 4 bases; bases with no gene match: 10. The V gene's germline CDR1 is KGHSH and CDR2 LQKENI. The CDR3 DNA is TGTGCCAGCTCACACCAGACAGGGAAAGGAGGCTACACCTTC. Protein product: CASSHQTGKGGYTF.

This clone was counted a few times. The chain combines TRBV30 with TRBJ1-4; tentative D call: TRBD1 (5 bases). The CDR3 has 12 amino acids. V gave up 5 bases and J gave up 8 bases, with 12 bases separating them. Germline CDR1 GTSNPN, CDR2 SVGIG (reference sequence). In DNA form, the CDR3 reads TGTGCCTGGGGGGGTAATTTGGAAAAACTGTTTTTT. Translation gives CAWGGNLEKLFF.

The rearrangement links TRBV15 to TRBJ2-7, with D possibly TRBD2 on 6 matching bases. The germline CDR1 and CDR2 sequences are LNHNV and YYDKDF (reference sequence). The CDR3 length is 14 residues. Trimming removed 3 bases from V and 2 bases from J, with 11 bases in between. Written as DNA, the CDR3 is TGTGCCACCAGCAGCATTAGCGGCACCTACGAGCAGTACTTC. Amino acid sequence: CATSSISGTYEQYF. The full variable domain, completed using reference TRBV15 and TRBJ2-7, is DAMVIQNPRYQVTQFGKPVTLSCSQTLNHNVMYWYQQKSSQAPKLLFHYYDKDFNNEADTPDNFQSRRPNTSFCFLDIRSPGLGDTAMYLCATSSISGTYEQYFGPGTRLTVT.

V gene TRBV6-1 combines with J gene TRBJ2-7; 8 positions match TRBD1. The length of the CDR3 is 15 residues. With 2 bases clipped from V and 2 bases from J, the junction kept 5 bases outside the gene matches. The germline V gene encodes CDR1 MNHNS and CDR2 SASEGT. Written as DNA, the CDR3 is TGTGCCAGCAGTGAATTTGGCAGGGGGCCCTACGAGCAGTACTTC. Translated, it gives CASSEFGRGPYEQYF.

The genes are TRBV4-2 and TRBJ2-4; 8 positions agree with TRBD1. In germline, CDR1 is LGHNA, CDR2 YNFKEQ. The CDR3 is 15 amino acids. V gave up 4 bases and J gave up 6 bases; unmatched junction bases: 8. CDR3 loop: CASSPSPGGTNIQYF. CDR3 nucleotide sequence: TGTGCCAGCAGCCCCAGCCCAGGGGGCACAAACATTCAGTACTTC.

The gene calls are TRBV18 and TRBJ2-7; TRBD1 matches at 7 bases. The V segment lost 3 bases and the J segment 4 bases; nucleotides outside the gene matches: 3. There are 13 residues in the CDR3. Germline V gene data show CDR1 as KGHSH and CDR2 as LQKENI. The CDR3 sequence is CASSPGTDYEQYF. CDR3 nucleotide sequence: TGTGCCAGCTCACCCGGGACAGATTACGAGCAGTACTTC.

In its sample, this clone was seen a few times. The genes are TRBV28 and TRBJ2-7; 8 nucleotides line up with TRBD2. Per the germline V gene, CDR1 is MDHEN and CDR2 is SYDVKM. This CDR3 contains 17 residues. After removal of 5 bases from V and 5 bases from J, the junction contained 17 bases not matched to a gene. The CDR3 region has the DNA TGTGCCAGCAGTCCCTACCCTCATAGCGGGAACGCGGACGAGCAGTACTTC. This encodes CASSPYPHSGNADEQYF.

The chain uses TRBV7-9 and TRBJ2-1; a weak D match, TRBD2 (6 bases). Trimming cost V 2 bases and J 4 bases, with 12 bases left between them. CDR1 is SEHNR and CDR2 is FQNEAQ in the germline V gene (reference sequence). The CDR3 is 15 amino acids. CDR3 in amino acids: CASSLRDSRYNEQFF. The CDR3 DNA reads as TGTGCCAGCAGCTTACGGGACTCGCGTTACAATGAGCAGTTCTTC.